The rows below give T cell receptor beta chains drawn from one sample of a study of regulatory T cells in long-lasting Graves disease. TCRdb used MiXCR to reprocess the multiplex PCR reads, holding one entry per CDR3 protein. Counted here are over 250,000 distinct CDR3 sequences, 22% occurring once; the ten biggest clones make up just over 55%. The sample in question was peripheral blood mononuclear cells (PBMCs), obtained when the disease was refractory, from a patient treated with antithyroid drugs. All receptors come from a female donor with Graves disease. Both conserved end residues are part of each CDR3. D genes are given only for firm matches. Clone size appears in some rows only: once, few, many, or a class for an expanded clone.

v_call	d_call	clone_size	j_call	cdr3_aa	cdr3_nt
TRBV7-9	TRBD2	.	TRBJ2-1	CASSFASGINEQFF	TGTGCCAGCAGCTTTGCTAGCGGGATCAATGAGCAGTTCTTC
TRBV7-2	TRBD2	.	TRBJ2-3	CASSPYYRRESDTQYF	TGTGCCAGCAGCCCGTACTATAGGCGGGAGTCAGATACGCAGTATTTT
TRBV6-1	.	.	TRBJ1-2	CATRMPGGSGYTF	TGTGCCACCAGAATGCCCGGGGGAAGTGGCTACACCTTC
TRBV19	.	.	TRBJ1-4	CASSPGTAIEKLFF	TGTGCCAGTAGTCCAGGGACCGCGATCGAAAAACTGTTTTTT
TRBV6-5	.	once	TRBJ1-1	CASSSGGTGRTEAFF	TGTGCCAGCAGTTCGGGCGGTACAGGGCGCACTGAAGCTTTCTTT
TRBV28	.	many	TRBJ1-5	CASSKPNQPQHF	TGTGCCAGCAGTAAGCCCAATCAGCCCCAGCATTTT
TRBV19	TRBD1	.	TRBJ1-1	CASSKTRQGMNTEAFF	TGTGCCAGTAGTAAAACGAGACAGGGGATGAACACTGAAGCTTTCTTT
TRBV6-5	.	.	TRBJ1-6	CASSYGRRYNSPLHF	TGTGCCAGCAGTTACGGACGCAGATATAATTCACCCCTCCACTTT
TRBV7-9	.	.	TRBJ2-1	CASSWLAENEQFF	TGTGCCAGCAGCTGGCTAGCCGAGAATGAGCAGTTCTTC
TRBV12-3/TRBV12-4	.	many	TRBJ1-6	CASRGSSYNSPLHF	TGTGCCAGCAGGGGGAGCTCCTATAATTCACCCCTCCACTTT
TRBV5-4	.	few	TRBJ2-7	CASTEGPGYEQYF	TGTGCCAGCACCGAAGGACCTGGCTACGAGCAGTACTTC